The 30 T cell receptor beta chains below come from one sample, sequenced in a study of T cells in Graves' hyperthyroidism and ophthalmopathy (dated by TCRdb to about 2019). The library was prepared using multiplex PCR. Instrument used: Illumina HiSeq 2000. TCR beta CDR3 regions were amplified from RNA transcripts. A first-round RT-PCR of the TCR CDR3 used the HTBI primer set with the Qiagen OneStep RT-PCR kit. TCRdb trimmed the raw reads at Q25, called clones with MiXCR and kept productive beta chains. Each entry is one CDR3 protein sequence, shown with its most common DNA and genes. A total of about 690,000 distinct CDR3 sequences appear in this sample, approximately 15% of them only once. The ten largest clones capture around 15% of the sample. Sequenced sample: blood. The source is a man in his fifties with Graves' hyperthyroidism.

This chain's CDR3 is CASRQGAEETQYF. The CDR3 DNA is TGTGCCAGTCGACAGGGGGCAGAAGAGACCCAGTACTTC. This sequence joins TRBV28 and TRBJ2-5, with 10 bases that match TRBD1. The CDR3 runs 13 residues. CDR1 and CDR2 (germline): MDHEN, SYDVKM. The V gene end was trimmed by 9 bases and the J gene end by 3 bases; junction bases not matched to a gene: 4.

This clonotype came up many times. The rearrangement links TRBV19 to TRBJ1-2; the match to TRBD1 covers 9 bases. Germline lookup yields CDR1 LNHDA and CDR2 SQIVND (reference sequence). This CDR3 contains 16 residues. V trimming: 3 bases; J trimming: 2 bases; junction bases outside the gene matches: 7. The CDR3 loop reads CASSISPTGGNYGYTF. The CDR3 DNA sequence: TGTGCCAGTAGTATCTCCCCAACAGGGGGCAACTATGGCTACACCTTC.

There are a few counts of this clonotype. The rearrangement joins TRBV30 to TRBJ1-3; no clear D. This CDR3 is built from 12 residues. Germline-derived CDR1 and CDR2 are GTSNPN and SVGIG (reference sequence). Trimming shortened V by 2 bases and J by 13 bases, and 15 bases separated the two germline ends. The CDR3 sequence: CAWSLITRVIYF. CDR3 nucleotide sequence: TGTGCCTGGAGTTTAATAACCCGTGTAATATATTTT. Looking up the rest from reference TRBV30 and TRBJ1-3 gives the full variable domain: SQTIHQWPATLVQPVGSPLSLECTVEGTSNPNLYWYRQAAGRGLQLLFYSVGIGQISSEVPQNLSASRPQDRQFILSSKKLLLSDSGFYLCAWSLITRVIYFGEGSWLTVV.

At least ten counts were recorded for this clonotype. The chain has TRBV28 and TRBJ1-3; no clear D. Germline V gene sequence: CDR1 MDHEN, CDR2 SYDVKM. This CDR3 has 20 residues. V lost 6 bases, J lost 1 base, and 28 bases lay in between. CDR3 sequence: CASSPTPTVSQERSGNTIYF. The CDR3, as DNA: TGTGCCAGCAGCCCCACTCCGACCGTCTCGCAAGAAAGATCTGGAAACACCATATATTTT.

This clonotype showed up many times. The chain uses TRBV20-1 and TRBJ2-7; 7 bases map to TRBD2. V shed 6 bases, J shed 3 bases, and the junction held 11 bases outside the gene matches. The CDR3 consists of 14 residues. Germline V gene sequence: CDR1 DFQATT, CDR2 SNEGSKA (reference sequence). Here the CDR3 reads CSAEREKRIYEQYF. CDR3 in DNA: TGCAGTGCAGAGCGGGAAAAAAGGATCTACGAGCAGTACTTC.

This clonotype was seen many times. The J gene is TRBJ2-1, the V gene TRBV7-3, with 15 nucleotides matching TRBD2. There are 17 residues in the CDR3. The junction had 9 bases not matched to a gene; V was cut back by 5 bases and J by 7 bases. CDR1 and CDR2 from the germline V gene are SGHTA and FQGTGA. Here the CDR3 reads CASSPGLAGGPKNEQFF. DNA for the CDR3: TGTGCCAGCAGCCCCGGACTAGCGGGAGGGCCGAAGAATGAGCAGTTCTTC.

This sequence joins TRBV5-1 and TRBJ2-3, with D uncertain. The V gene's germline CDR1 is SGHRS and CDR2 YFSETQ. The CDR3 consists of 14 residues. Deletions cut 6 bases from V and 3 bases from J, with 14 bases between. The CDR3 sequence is CASKIRGRTDTQYF. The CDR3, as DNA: TGCGCCAGCAAGATTAGAGGTAGGACAGATACGCAGTATTTT.

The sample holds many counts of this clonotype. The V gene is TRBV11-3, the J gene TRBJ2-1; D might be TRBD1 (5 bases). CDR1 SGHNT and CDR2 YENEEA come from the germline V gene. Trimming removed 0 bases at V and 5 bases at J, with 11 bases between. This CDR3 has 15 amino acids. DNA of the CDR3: TGTGCCAGCAGCTTAGATCTCAGGGATAACAATGAGCAGTTCTTC. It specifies CASSLDLRDNNEQFF.

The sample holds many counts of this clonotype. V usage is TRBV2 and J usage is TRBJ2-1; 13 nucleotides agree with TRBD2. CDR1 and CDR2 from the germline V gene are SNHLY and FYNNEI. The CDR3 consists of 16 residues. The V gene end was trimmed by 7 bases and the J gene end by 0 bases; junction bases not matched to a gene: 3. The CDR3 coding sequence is TGTGCCAGCACTCGGACTAGCGGGGGCTCCTACAATGAGCAGTTCTTC. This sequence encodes CASTRTSGGSYNEQFF.

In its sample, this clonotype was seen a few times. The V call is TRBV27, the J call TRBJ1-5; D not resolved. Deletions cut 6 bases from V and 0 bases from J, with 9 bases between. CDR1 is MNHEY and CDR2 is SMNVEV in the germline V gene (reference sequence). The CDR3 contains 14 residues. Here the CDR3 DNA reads TGTGCCAGCAGCGGAAAATATAGCAATCAGCCCCAGCATTTT. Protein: CASSGKYSNQPQHF.

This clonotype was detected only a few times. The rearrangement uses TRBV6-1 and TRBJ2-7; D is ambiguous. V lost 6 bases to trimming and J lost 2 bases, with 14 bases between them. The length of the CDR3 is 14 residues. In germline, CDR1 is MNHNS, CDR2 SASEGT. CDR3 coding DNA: TGTGCCAGCAGACCATTCGGAATAACCTACGAGCAGTACTTC. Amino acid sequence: CASRPFGITYEQYF.

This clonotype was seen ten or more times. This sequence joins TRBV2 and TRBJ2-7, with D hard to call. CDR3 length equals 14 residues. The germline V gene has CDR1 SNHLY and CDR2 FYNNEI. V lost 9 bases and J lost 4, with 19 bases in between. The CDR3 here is CASNIVIAVYEQYF. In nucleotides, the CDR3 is TGTGCCAGTAACATTGTTATAGCAGTTTACGAGCAGTACTTC.

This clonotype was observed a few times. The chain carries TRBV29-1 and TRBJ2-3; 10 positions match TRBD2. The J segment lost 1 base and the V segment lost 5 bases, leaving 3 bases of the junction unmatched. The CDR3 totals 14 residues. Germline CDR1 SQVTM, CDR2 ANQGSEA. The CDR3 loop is CSVQREGGTDTQYF. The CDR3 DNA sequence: TGCAGCGTTCAGCGGGAGGGGGGCACAGATACGCAGTATTTT.

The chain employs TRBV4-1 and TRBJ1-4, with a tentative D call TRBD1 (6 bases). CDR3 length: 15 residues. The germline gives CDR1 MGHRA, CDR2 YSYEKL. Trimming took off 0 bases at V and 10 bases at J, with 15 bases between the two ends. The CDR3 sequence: CASSQEKGGMGKLFF. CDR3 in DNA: TGCGCCAGCAGCCAAGAAAAGGGGGGAATGGGAAAACTGTTTTTT.

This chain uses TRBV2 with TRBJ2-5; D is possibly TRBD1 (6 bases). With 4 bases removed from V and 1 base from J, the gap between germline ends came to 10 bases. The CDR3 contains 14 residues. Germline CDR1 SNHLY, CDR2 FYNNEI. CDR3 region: CASSAWTAQETQYF. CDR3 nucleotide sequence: TGTGCCAGCAGTGCCTGGACAGCCCAAGAGACCCAGTACTTC.

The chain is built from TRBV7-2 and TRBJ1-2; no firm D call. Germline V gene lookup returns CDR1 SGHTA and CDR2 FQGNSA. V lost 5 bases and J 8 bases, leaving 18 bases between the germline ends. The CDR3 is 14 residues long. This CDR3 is CASSPFAPGKGYTF. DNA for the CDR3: TGTGCCAGCAGCCCATTTGCCCCCGGGAAGGGCTACACCTTC.

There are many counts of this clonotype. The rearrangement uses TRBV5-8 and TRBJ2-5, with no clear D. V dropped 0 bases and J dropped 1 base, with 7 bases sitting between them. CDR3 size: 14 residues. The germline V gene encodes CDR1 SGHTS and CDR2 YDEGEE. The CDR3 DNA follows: TGTGCCAGCAGCTTGGAACGGCCCCAAGAGACCCAGTACTTC. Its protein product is CASSLERPQETQYF.

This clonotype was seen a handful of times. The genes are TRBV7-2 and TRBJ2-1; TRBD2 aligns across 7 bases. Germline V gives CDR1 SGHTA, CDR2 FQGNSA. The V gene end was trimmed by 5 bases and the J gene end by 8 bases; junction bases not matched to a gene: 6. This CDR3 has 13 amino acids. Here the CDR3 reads CASSSRREDEQFF. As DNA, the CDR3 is TGTGCCAGCAGCAGCCGACGGGAGGATGAGCAGTTCTTC.

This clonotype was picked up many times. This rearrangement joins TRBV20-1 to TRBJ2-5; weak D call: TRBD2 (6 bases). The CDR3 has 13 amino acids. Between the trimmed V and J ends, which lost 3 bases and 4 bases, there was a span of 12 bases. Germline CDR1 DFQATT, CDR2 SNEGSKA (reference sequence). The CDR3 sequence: CSARRLGAETQYF. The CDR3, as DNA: TGCAGTGCTAGGCGACTAGGGGCAGAGACCCAGTACTTC.

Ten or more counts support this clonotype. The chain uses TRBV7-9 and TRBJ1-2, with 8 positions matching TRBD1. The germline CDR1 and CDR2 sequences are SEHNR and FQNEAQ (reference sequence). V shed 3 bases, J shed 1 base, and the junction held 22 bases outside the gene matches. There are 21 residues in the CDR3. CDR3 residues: CASSFGVRGPEYVPFNYGYTF. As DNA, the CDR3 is TGTGCCAGCAGCTTCGGAGTCAGGGGGCCCGAATACGTCCCTTTTAACTATGGCTACACCTTC.

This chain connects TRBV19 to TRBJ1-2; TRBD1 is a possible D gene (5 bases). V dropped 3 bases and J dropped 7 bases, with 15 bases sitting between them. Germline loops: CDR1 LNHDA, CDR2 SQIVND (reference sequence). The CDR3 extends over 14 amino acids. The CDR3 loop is CASSIVQVTGGYTF. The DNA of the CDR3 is TGTGCCAGTAGTATCGTTCAGGTAACAGGTGGCTACACCTTC.

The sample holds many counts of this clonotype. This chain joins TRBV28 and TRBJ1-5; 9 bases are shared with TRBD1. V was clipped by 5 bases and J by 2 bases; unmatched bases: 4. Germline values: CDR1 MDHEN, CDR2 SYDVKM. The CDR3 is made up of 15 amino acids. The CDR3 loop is CASSPWDRGNQPQHF. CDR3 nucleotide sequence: TGTGCCAGCAGTCCTTGGGACAGGGGCAATCAGCCCCAGCATTTT.

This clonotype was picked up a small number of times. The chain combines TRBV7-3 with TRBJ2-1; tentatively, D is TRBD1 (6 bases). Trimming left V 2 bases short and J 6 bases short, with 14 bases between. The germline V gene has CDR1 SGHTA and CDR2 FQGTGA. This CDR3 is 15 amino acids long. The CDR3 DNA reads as TGTGCCAGCAGCTTAGGGCAGGGGCCGGGCAATGAGCAGTTCTTC. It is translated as CASSLGQGPGNEQFF.

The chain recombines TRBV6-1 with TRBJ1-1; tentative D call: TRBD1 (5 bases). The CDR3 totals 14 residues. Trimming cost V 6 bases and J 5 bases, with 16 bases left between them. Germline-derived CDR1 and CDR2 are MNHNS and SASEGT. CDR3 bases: TGTGCCAGCAGGATCCAGGGCGGGGGGACTGAAGCTTTCTTT. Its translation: CASRIQGGGTEAFF.

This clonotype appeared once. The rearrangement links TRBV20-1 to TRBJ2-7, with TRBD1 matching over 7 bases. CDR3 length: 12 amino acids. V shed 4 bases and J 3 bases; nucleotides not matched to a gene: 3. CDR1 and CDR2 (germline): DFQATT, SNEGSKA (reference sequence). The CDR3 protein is CSAKRQGYEQYF. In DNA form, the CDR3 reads TGCAGTGCTAAACGACAGGGCTACGAGCAGTACTTC.

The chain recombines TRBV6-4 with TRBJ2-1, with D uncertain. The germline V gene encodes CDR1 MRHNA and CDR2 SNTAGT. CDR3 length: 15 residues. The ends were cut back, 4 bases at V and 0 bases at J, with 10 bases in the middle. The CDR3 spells CASSAGANSYNEQFF. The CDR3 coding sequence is TGTGCCAGCAGTGCGGGCGCCAACTCCTACAATGAGCAGTTCTTC.

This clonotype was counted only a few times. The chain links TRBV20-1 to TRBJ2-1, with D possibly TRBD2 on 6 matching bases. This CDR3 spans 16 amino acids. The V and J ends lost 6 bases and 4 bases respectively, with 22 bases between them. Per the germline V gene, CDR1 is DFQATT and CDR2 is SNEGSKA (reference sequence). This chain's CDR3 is CSAPKREAQKYNEQFF. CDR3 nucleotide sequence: TGCAGTGCGCCTAAAAGGGAGGCCCAGAAATACAATGAGCAGTTCTTC.

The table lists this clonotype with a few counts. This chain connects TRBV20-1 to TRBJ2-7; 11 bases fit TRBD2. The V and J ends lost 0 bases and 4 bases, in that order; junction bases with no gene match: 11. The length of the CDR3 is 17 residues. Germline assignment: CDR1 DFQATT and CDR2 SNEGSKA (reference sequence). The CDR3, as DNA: TGCAGTGCTAGAGAGGTAGGGCTAGCGGGAGGTCTTTACGAGCAGTACTTC. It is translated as CSAREVGLAGGLYEQYF.

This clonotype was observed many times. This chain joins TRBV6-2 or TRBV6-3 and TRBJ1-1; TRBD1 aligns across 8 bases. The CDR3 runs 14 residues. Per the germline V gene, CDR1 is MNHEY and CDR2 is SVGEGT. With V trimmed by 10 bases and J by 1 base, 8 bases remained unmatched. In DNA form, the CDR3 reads TGTGCCACCGTGAGGACAGGGACGAACACTGAAGCTTTCTTT. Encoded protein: CATVRTGTNTEAFF.

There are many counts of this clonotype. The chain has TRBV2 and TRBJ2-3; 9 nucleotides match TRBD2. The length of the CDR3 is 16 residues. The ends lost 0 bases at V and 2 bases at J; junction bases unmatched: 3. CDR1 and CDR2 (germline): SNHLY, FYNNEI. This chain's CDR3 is CASSEALAGYTDTQYF. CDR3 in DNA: TGTGCCAGCAGTGAAGCCCTAGCGGGATACACAGATACGCAGTATTTT.